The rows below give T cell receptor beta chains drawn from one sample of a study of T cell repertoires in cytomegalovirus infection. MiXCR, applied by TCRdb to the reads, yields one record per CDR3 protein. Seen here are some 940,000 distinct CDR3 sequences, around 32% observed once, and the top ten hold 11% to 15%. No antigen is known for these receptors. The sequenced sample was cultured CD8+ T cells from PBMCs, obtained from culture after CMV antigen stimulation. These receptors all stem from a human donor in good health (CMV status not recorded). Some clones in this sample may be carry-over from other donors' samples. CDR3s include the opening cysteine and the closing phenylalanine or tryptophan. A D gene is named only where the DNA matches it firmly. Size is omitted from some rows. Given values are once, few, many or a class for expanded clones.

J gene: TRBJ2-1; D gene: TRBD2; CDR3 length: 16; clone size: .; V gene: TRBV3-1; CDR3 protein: CASSQIAGETLNEQFF; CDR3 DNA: TGTGCCAGCAGCCAAATAGCGGGGGAAACCTTAAATGAGCAGTTCTTC
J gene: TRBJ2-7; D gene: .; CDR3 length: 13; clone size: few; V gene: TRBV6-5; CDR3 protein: CASSAGLAHEQYF; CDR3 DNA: TGTGCCAGCAGTGCCGGGCTAGCTCACGAGCAGTACTTC
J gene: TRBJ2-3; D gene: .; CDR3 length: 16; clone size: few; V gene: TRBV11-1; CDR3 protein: CASSFPGVSRADTQYF; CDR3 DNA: TGTGCCAGCAGCTTCCCCGGGGTCTCAAGGGCAGATACGCAGTATTTT
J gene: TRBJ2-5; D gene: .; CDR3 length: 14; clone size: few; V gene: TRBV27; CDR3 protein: CASIRKGIPETQYF; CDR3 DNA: TGTGCCAGCATAAGAAAGGGGATTCCGGAGACCCAGTACTTC
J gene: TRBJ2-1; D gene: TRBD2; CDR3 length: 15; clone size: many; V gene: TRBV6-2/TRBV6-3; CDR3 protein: CASRILAGGTNEQFF; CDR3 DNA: TGTGCCAGCAGGATACTAGCGGGGGGGACCAATGAGCAGTTCTTC
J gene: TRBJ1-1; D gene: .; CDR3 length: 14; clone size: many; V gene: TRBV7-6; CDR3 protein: CASSSSAMDTEAFF; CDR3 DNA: TGTGCCAGCAGCTCCAGCGCCATGGACACTGAAGCTTTCTTT
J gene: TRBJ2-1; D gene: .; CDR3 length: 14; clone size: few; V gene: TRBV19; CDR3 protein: CASSQGQRAREQFF; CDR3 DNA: TGTGCCAGTAGTCAAGGACAGAGGGCCCGGGAGCAGTTCTTC
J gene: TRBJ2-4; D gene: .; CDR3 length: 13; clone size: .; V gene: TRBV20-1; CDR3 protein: CSADPLAKNIQYF; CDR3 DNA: TGCAGTGCGGATCCTTTAGCCAAAAACATTCAGTACTTC
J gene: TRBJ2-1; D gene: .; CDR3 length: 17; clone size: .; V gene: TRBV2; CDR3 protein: CASPLISAGAGDNEQFF; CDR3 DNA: TGTGCCAGCCCACTTATATCTGCGGGGGCTGGGGACAATGAGCAGTTCTTC
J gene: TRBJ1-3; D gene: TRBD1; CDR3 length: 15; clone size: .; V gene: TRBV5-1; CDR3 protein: CVSSRGTVSGNTIYF; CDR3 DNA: TGCGTCAGCAGCCGGGGGACAGTCTCTGGAAACACCATATATTTT
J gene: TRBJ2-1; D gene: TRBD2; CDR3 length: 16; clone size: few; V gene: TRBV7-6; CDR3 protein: CASSHSSGGLYNEQFF; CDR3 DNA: TGTGCCAGCAGCCACTCCAGCGGGGGACTTTACAATGAGCAGTTCTTC
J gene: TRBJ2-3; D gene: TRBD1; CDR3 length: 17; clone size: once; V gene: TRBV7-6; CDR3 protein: CVSSMPRTGRSEDTQYF; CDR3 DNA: TGTGTCAGCAGCATGCCGAGGACAGGGCGTTCCGAAGATACGCAGTATTTT
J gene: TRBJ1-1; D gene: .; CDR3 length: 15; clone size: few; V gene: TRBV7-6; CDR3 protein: CASSTGTTPNTEAFF; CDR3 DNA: TGTGCCAGCAGCACAGGGACTACACCGAACACTGAAGCTTTCTTT
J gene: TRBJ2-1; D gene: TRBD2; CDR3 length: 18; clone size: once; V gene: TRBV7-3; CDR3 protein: CASQGGSERTYPYNEQFF; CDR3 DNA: TGTGCCAGCCAGGGCGGGAGCGAGCGGACCTATCCCTACAATGAGCAGTTCTTC
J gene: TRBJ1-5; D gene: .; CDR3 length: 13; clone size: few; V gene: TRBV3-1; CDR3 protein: CASGEAGAQPQHF; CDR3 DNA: TGTGCCAGCGGGGAAGCAGGGGCTCAGCCCCAGCATTTT
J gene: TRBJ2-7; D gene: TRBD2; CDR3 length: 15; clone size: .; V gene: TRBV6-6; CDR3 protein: CASSFRLAGSYEQYF; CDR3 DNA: TGTGCCAGCAGCTTCAGGTTAGCGGGGTCCTACGAGCAGTACTTC
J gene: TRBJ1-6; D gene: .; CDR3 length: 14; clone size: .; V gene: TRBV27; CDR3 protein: CASSSRDYNSPLHF; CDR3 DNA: TGTGCCAGCAGTTCCCGGGACTATAATTCACCCCTCCACTTT
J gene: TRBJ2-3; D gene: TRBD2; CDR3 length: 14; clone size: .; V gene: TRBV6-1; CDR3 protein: CASSEGLATDTQYF; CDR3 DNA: TGTGCCAGCAGTGAAGGACTAGCCACAGATACGCAGTATTTT
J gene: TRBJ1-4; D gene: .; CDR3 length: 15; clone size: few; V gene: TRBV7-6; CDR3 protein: CASSRRGPNNEKLFF; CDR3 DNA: TGTGCCAGCAGCCGCCGGGGGCCAAATAATGAAAAACTGTTTTTT
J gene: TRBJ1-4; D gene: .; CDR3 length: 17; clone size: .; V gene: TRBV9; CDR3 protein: CASSPYSGAGNNEKLFF; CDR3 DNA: TGTGCCAGCAGCCCATACTCGGGGGCAGGAAACAATGAAAAACTGTTTTTT
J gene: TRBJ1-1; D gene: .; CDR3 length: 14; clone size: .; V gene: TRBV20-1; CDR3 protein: CSAGFGSRGTEAFF; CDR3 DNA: TGCAGTGCTGGATTTGGGAGCCGGGGCACTGAAGCTTTCTTT
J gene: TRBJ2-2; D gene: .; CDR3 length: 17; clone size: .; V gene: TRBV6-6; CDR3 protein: CASSERSFGGNTGELFF; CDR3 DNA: TGTGCCAGCAGTGAGAGATCCTTCGGGGGGAACACCGGGGAGCTGTTTTTT
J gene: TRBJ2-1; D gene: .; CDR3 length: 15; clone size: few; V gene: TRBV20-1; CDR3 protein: CSARDRRGWGHEQFF; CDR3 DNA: TGCAGTGCTAGAGATCGGAGGGGATGGGGACATGAGCAGTTCTTC
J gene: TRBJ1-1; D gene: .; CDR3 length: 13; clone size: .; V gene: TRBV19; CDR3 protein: CASSMWQGSEAFF; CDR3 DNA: TGTGCCAGTAGTATGTGGCAGGGAAGTGAAGCTTTCTTT
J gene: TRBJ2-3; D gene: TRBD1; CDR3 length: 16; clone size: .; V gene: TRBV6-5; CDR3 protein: CASRGQGAVWLDTQYF; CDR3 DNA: TGTGCCAGCAGAGGACAGGGGGCCGTGTGGCTCGATACGCAGTATTTT
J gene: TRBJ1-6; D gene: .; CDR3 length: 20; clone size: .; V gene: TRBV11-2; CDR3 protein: CASSLAGTLDWSSYNSPLHF; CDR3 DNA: TGTGCCAGCAGCTTAGCAGGGACCTTGGACTGGAGCTCCTATAATTCACCCCTCCACTTT
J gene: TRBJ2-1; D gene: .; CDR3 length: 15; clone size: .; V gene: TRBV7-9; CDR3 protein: CASSSPGGPDNEQFF; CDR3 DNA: TGTGCCAGCAGCTCCCCTGGGGGTCCTGACAATGAGCAGTTCTTC
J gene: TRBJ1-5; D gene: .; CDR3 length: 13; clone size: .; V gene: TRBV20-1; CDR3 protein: CSARSPTDQPQHF; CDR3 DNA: TGCAGTGCTAGATCGCCCACGGATCAGCCCCAGCATTTT
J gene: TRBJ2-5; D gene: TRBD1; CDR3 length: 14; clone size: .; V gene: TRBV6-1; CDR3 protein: CASTKDRGQETQYF; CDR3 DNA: TGTGCCAGCACCAAAGACAGGGGCCAAGAGACCCAGTACTTC
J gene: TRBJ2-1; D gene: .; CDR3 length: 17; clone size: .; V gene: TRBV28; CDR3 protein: CASSLWGGESSYNEQFF; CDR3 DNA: TGTGCCAGCAGTTTATGGGGCGGGGAGAGCTCCTACAATGAGCAGTTCTTC
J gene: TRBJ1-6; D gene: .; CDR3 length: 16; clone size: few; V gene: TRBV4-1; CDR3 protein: CASSQEPTRANSPLHF; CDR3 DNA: TGCGCCAGCAGCCAAGAACCCACGAGGGCGAATTCACCCCTCCACTTT
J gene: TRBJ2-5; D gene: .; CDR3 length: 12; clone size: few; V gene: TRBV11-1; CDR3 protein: CAVAKDLETQYF; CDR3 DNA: TGTGCCGTGGCTAAAGACTTAGAGACCCAGTACTTC
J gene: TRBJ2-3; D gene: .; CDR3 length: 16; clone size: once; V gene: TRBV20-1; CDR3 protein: CSARGFIEGSTDTQYF; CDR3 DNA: TGCAGTGCTAGGGGGTTTATAGAGGGGTCCACAGATACGCAGTATTTT
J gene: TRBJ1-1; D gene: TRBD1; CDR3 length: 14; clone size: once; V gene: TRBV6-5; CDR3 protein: CASNLQGGDTEAFF; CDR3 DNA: TGTGCCAGCAACCTACAGGGGGGAGACACTGAAGCTTTCTTT
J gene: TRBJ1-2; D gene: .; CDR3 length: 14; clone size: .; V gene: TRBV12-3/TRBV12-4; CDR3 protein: CASSLGGNNYGYTF; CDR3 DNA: TGTGCCAGCAGTTTAGGAGGCAACAACTATGGCTACACCTTC
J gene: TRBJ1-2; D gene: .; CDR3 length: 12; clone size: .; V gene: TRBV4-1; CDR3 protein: CATHGAEYGYTF; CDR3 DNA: TGCGCCACCCACGGGGCTGAATATGGCTACACCTTC
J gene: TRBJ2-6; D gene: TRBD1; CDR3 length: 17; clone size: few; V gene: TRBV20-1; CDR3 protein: CSASFRDRFSGANVLTF; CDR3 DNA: TGCAGTGCTAGTTTTAGGGACAGGTTCTCTGGGGCCAACGTCCTGACTTTC
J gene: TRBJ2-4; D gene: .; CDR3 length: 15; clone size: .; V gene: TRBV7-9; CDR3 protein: CASSSGGLTKNIQYF; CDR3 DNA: TGTGCCAGCAGCTCGGGGGGCCTGACCAAAAACATTCAGTACTTC
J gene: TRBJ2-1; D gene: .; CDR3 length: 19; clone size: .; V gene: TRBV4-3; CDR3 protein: CASSPNGAGYNGAYNEQFF; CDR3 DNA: TGCGCCAGCAGCCCTAACGGGGCAGGGTATAATGGGGCCTACAATGAGCAGTTCTTC
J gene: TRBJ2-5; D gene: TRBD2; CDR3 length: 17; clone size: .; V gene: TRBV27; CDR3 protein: CASRAIASGGPQETQYF; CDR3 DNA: TGTGCCAGCAGAGCGATAGCTAGCGGGGGTCCCCAAGAGACCCAGTACTTC
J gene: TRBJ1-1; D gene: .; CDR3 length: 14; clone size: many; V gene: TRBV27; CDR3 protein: CASSWGTGNTEAFF; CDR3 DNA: TGTGCCAGCAGCTGGGGGACGGGGAACACTGAAGCTTTCTTT
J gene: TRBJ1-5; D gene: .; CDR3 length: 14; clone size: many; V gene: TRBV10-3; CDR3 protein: CAISETDSNQPQHF; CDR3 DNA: TGTGCCATCAGTGAAACAGACTCCAATCAGCCCCAGCATTTT
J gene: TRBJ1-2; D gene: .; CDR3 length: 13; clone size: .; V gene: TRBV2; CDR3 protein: CASSGRIDQGYTF; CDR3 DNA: TGTGCCAGCAGTGGGCGCATTGACCAAGGCTACACCTTC
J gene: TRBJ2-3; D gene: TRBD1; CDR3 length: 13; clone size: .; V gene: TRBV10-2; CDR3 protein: CASSGDRANTQYF; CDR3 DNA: TGCGCCAGCAGTGGGGACAGGGCTAATACGCAGTATTTT
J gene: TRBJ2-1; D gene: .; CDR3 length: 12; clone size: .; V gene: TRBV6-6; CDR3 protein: CASTQNQNEQFF; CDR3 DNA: TGTGCCAGCACTCAGAACCAGAATGAGCAGTTCTTC
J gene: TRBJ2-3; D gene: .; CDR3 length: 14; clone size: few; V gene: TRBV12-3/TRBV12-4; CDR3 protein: CASTLTGRGDTQYF; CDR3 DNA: TGTGCCAGCACCCTGACAGGGCGGGGAGATACGCAGTATTTT
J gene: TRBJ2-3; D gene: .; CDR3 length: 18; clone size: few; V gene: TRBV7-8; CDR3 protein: CASSLARVGEKGTDTQYF; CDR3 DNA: TGTGCCAGCAGCTTAGCGCGTGTCGGTGAAAAGGGGACAGATACGCAGTATTTT